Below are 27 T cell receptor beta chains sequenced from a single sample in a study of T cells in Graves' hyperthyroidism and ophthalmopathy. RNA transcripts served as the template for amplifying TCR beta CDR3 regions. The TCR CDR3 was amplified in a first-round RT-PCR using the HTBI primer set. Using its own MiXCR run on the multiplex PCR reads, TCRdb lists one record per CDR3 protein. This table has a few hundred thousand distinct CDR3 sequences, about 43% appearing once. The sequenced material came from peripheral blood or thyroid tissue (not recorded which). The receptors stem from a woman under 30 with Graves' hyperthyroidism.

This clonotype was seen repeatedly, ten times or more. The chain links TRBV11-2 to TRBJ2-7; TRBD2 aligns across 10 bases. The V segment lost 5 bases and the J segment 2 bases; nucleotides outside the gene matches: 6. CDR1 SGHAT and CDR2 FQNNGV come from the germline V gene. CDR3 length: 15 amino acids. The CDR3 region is CASSLTSGETYEQYF. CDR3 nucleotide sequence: TGTGCCAGCAGCCTAACTAGCGGGGAGACCTACGAGCAGTACTTC.

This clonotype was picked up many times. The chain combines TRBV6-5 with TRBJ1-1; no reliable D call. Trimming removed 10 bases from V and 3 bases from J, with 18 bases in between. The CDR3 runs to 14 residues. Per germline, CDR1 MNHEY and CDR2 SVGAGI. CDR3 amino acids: CATTEGGRDTEAFF. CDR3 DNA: TGTGCCACCACGGAGGGAGGAAGGGACACTGAAGCTTTCTTT.

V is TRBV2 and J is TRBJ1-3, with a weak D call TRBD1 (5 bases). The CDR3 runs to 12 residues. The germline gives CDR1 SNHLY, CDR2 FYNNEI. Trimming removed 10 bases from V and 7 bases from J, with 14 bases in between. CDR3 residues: CATHSGANTIYF. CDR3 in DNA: TGTGCCACACATTCCGGGGCGAACACCATATATTTT.

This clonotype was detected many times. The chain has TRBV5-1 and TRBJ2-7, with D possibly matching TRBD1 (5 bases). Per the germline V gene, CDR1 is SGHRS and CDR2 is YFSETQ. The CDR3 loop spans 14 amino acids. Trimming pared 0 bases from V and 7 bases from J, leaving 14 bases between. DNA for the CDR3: TGCGCCAGCAGCTTGGGGCAGGGAAGCGCTGAGCAGTACTTC. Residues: CASSLGQGSAEQYF.

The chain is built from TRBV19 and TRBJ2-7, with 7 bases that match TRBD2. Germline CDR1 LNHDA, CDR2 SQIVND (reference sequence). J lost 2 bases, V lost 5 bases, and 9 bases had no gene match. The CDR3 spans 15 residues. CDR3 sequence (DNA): TGTGCCAGTAGTTTGACACGGGAGGCCGCCTACGAGCAGTACTTC. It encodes CASSLTREAAYEQYF. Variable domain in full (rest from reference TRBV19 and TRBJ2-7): DGGITQSPKYLFRKEGQNVTLSCEQNLNHDAMYWYRQDPGQGLRLIYYSQIVNDFQKGDIAEGYSVSREKKESFPLTVTSAQKNPTAFYLCASSLTREAAYEQYFGPGTRLTVT.

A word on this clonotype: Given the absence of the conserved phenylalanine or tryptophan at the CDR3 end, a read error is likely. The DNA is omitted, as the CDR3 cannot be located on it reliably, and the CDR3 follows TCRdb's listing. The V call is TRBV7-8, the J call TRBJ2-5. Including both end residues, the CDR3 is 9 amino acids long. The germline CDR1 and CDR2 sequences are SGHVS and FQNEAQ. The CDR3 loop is CASSSAVSP.

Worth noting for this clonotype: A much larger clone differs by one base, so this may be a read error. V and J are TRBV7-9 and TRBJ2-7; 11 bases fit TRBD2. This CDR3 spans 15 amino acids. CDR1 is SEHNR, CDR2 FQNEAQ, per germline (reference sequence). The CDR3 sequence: CASSYSGRASYGQYF. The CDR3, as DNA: TGTGCCAGCAGTTATAGCGGGAGGGCCTCCTACGGGCAGTACTTC.

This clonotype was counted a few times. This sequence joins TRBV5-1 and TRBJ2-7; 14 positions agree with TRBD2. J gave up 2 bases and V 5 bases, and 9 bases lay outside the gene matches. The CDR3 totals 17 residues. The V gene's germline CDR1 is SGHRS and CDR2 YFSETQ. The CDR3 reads CASSPTTGLAGAYEQYF. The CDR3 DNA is TGCGCCAGCAGTCCAACGACGGGACTAGCGGGAGCCTACGAGCAGTACTTC.

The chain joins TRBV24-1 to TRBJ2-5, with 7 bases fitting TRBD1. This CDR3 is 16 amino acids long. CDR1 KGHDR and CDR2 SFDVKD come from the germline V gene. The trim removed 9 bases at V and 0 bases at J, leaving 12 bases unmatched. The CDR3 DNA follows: TGTGCCACCCCTCCTAGGACAGGACCGTACCAAGAGACCCAGTACTTC. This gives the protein CATPPRTGPYQETQYF.

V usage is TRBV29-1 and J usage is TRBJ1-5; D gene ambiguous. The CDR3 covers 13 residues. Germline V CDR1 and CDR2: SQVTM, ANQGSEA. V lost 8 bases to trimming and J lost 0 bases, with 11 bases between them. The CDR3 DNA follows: TGCAGCTTGGACGGCTATAGCAATCAGCCCCAGCATTTT. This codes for CSLDGYSNQPQHF.

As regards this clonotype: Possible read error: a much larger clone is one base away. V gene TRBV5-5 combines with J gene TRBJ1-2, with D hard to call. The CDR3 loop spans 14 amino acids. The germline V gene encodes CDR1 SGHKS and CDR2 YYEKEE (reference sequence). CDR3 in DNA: TGCGCCAGCAGCTGGACCGCGGGGTTCAATGGCTACACCTTC. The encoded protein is CASSWTAGFNGYTF.

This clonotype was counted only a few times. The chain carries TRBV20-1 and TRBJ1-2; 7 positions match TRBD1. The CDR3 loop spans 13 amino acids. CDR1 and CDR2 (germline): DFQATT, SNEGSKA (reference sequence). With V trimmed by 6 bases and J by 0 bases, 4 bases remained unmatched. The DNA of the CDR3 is TGCAGTGCCCCGGGGACAGCTAACTATGGCTACACCTTC. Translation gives CSAPGTANYGYTF.

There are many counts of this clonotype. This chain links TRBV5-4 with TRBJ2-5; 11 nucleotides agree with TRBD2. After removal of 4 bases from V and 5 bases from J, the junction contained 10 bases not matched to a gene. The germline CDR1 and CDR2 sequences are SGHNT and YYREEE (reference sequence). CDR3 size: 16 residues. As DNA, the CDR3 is TGTGCCAGCAGCGGGGGTACTAGCGGGAGAAGGGAGACCCAGTACTTC. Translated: CASSGGTSGRRETQYF. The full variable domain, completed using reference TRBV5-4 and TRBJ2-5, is ETGVTQSPTHLIKTRGQQVTLRCSSQSGHNTVSWYQQALGQGPQFIFQYYREEENGRGNFPPRFSGLQFPNYSSELNVNALELDDSALYLCASSGGTSGRRETQYFGPGTRLLVL.

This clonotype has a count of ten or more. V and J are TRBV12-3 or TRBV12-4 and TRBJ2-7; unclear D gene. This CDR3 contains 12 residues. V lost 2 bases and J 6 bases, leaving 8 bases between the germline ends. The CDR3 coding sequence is TGTGCCAGCAGTTTATTAAGGGCCGAGCAGTACTTC. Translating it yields CASSLLRAEQYF.

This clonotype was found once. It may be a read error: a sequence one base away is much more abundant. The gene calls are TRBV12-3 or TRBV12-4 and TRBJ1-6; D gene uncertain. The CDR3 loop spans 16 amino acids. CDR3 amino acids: CASSFRGSSYNSPPHF. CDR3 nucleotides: TGTGCCAGCAGTTTCCGTGGGAGCTCCTATAATTCACCCCCCCACTTT.

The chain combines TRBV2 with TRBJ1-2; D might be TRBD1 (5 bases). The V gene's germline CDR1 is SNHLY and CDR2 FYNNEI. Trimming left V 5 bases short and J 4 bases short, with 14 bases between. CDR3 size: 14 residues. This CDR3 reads CASSTPGRLYGYTF. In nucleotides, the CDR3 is TGTGCCAGCAGTACCCCGGGACGGCTCTATGGCTACACCTTC.

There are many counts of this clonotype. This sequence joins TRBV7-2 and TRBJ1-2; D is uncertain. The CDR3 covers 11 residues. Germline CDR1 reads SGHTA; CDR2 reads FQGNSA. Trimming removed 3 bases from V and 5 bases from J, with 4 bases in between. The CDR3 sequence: CASSFLYGYTF. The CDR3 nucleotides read TGTGCCAGCAGCTTTTTATATGGCTACACCTTC.

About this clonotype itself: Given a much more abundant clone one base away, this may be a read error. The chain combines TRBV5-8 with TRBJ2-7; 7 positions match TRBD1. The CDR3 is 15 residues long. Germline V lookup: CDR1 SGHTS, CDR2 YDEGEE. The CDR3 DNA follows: TGCGCCAGCAGTCGAGACAGGGCTCTTGGCTACGAGCAGCACTTC. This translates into CASSRDRALGYEQHF. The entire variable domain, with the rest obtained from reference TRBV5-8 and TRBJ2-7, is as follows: EAGVTQSPTHLIKTRGQQATLRCSPISGHTSVYWYQQALGLGLQFLLWYDEGEERNRGNFPPRFSGRQFPNYSSELNVNALELEDSALYLCASSRDRALGYEQHFGPGTRLTVT.

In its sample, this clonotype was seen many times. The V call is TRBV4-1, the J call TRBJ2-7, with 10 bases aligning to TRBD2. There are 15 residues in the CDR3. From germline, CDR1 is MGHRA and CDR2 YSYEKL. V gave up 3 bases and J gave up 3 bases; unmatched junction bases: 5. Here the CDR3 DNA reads TGCGCCAGCAGCCACAGCGGGAGGGCCGTCTACGAGCAGTACTTC. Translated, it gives CASSHSGRAVYEQYF.

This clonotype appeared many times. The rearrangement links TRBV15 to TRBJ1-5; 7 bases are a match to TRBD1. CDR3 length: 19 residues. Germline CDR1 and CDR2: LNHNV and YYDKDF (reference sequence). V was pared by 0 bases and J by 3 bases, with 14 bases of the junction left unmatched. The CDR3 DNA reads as TGTGCCACCAGCAGAGACCGCGGAGGGGGCTTTCGGAACAATCAGCCCCAGCATTTT. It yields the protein CATSRDRGGGFRNNQPQHF.

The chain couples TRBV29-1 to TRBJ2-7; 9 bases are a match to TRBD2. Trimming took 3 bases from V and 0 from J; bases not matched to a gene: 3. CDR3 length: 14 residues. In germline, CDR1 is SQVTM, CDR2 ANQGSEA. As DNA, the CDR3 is TGCAGCGTTGAGGGTAGCGGGAGCTCCTACGAGCAGTACTTC. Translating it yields CSVEGSGSSYEQYF.

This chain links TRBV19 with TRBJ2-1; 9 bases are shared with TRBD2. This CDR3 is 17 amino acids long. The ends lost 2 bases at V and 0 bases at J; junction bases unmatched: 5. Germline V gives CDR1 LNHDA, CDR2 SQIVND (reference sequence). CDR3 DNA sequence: TGTGCCAGTAGTATAATCGGCGGGAGGGGCTCCTACAATGAGCAGTTCTTC. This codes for CASSIIGGRGSYNEQFF.

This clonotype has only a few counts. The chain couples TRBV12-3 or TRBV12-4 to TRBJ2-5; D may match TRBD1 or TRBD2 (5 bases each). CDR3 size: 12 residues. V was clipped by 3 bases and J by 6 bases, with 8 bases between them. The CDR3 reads CASSFTGQTQYF. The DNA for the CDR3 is TGTGCCAGCAGTTTTACGGGACAGACCCAGTACTTC.

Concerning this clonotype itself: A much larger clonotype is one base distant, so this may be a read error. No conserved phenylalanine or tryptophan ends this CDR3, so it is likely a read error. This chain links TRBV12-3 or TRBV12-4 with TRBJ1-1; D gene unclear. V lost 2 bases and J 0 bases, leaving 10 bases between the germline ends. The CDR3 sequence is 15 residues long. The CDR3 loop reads CASSLSPELNTEAFV. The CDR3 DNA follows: TGTGCCAGCAGTTTATCCCCAGAATTGAACACTGAAGCTTTCGTT.

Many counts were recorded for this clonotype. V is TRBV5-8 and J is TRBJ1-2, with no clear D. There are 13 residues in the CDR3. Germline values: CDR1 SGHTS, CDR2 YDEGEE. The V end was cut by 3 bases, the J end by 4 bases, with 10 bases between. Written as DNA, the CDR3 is TGTGCCAGCAGCTCCGAGGACCTCTATGGCTACACCTTC. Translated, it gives CASSSEDLYGYTF. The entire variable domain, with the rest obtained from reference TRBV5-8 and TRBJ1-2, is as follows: EAGVTQSPTHLIKTRGQQATLRCSPISGHTSVYWYQQALGLGLQFLLWYDEGEERNRGNFPPRFSGRQFPNYSSELNVNALELEDSALYLCASSSEDLYGYTFGSGTRLTVV.

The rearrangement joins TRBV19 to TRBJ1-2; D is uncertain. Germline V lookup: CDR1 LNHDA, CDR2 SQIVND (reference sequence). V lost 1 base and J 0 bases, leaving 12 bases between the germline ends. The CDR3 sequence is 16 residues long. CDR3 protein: CASSIAGFFSNYGYTF. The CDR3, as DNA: TGTGCCAGTAGTATAGCGGGGTTTTTTTCTAACTATGGCTACACCTTC.

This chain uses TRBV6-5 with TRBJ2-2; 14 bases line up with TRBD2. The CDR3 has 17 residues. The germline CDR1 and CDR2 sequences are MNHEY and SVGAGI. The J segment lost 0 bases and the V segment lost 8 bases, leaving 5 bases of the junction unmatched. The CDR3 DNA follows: TGTGCCAGCTCGACTAGCGGGAGGGCCGCGAACACCGGGGAGCTGTTTTTT. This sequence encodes CASSTSGRAANTGELFF.